This T cell receptor (beta chain) was sequenced for a study of blood T cell repertoires in COVID-19. Only one count was recorded for this clone. Libraries were prepared by immunoSEQ multiplex PCR; TCRdb keeps only in-frame clonotypes and omits some of them. The sample holds 130,000 to 150,000 clones, roughly 89% seen once. V gave up 9 bases and J gave up 5 bases, with 13 bases separating them. This CDR3 has 12 amino acids. Looked up from germline, CDR1 is LNHDA and CDR2 is SQIVND (reference sequence). The TCR comes from a human donor in a cohort sampled during active COVID-19. The source material was peripheral blood. J is TRBJ2-5 and V is TRBV19; D gene uncertain. The CDR3 loop reads CASRQGVETQYF. CDR3 nucleotide sequence: TGTGCCAGCCGTCAAGGAGTGGAGACCCAGTACTTC.